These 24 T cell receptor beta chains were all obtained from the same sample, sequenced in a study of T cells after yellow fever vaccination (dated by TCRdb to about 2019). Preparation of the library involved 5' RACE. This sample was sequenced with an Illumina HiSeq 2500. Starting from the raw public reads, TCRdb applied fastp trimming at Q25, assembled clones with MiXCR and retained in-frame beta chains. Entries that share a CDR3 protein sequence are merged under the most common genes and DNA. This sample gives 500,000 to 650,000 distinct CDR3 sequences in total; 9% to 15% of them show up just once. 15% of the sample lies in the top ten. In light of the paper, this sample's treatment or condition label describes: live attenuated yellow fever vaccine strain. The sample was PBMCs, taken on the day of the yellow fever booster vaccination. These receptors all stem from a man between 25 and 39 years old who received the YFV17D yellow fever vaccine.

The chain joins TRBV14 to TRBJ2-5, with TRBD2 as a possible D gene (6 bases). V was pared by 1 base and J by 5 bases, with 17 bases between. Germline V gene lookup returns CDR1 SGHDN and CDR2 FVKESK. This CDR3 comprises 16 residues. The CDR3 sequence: CASSQGTTRTLETQYF. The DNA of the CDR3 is TGTGCCAGCAGCCAAGGGACTACGCGAACGCTGGAGACCCAGTACTTC.

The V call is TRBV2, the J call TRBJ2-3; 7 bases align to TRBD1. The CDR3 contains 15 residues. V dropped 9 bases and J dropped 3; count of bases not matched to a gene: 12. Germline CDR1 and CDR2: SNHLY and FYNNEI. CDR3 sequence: CASNTGRGFTDTQYF. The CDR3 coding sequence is TGTGCCAGTAATACGGGCAGGGGGTTTACAGATACGCAGTATTTT.

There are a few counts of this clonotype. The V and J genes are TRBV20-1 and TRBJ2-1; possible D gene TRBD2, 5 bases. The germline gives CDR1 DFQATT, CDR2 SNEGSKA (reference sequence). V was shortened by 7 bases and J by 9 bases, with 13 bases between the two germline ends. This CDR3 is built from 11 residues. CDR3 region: CSVARETEQFF. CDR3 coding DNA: TGCAGTGTTGCGAGGGAGACTGAGCAGTTCTTC.

CDR3 DNA sequence: TGTGCCAGCAGCTTTGCGGCAGGGGGGATCCTAGCCAAAAACATTCAGTACTTC. Amino acid sequence: CASSFAAGGILAKNIQYF. The chain joins TRBV7-2 to TRBJ2-4; a weak D match, TRBD1 (7 bases). V was cut by 3 bases and J by 0 bases, with 18 bases left in between. Germline V gene data show CDR1 as SGHTA and CDR2 as FQGNSA. This CDR3 comprises 18 residues.

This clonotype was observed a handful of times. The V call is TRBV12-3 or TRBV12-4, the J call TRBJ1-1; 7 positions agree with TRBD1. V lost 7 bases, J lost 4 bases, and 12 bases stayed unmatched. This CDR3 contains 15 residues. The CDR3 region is CASTNSATGATEAFF. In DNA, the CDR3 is TGTGCCAGCACCAACTCCGCCACAGGGGCCACTGAAGCTTTCTTT.

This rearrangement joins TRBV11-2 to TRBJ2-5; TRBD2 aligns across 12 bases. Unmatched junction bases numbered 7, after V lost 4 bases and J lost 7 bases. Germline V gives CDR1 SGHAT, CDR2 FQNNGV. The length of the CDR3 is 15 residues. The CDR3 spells CASSSSGRDPWTQYF. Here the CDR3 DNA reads TGTGCCAGCAGCTCTAGCGGGAGGGACCCCTGGACCCAGTACTTC.

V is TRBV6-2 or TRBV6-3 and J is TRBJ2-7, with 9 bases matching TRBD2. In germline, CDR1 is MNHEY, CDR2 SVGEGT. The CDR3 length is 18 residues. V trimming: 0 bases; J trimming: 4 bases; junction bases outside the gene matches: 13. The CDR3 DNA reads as TGTGCCAGCAGTTACTCGATCCTAGCGGGAAGGAGGGCGTACGAGCAGTACTTC. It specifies CASSYSILAGRRAYEQYF.

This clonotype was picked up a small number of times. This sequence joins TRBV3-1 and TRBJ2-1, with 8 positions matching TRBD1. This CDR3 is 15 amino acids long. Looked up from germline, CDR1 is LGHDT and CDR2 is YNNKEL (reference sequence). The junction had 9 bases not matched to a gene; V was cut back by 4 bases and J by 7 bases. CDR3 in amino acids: CASSRDRGGLNEQFF. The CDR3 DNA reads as TGTGCCAGCAGCCGAGACAGGGGAGGACTTAATGAGCAGTTCTTC.

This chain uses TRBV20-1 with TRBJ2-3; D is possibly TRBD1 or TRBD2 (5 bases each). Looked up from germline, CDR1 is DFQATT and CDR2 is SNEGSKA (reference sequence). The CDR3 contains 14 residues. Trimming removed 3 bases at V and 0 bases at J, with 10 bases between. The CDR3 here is CSASRGVSTDTQYF. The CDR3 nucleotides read TGCAGTGCTAGCCGAGGGGTGAGCACAGATACGCAGTATTTT.

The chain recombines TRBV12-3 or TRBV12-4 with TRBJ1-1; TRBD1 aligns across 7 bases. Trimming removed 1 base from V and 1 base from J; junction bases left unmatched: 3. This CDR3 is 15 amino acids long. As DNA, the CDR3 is TGTGCCAGCAGTTTAGTAGGGGGCGCGAACACTGAAGCTTTCTTT. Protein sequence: CASSLVGGANTEAFF.

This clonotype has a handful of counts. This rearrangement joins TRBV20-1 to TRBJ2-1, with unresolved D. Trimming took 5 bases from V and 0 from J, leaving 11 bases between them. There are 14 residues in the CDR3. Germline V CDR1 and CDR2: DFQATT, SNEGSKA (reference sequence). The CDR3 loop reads CSAVDGHSYNEQFF. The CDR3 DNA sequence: TGCAGTGCTGTCGACGGCCACTCCTACAATGAGCAGTTCTTC.

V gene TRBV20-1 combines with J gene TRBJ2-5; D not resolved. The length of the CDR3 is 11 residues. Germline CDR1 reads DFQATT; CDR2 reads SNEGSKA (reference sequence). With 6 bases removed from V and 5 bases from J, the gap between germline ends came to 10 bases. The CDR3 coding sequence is TGCAGTGCGAAACAAGGCGAGACCCAGTACTTC. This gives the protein CSAKQGETQYF.

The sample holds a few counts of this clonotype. The CDR3 DNA is TGCGCCAGCAGCTTCGGGACAGCCGGGAATTCACCCCTCCACTTT. It yields the protein CASSFGTAGNSPLHF. This chain uses TRBV5-1 with TRBJ1-6, with 7 bases matching TRBD1. Germline V gene data show CDR1 as SGHRS and CDR2 as YFSETQ. Trimming took 2 bases from V and 7 from J; bases not matched to a gene: 6. The CDR3 length is 15 residues.

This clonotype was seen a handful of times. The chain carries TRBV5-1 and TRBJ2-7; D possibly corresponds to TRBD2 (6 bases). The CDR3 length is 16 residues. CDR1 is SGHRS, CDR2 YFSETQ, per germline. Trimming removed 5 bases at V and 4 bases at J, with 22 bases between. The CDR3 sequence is CASRTGETGRLYEQYF. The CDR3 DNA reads TGCGCCAGCAGGACGGGGGAGACGGGACGGCTGTACGAGCAGTACTTC.

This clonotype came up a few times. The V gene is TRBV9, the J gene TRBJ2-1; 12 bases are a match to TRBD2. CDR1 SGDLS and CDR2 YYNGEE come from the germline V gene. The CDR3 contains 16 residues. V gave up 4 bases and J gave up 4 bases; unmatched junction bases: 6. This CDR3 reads CASSPTSGRRYNEQFF. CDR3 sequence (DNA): TGTGCCAGCAGCCCCACTAGCGGGAGGCGGTACAATGAGCAGTTCTTC. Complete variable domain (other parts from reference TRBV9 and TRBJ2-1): DSGVTQTPKHLITATGQRVTLRCSPRSGDLSVYWYQQSLDQGLQFLIQYYNGEERAKGNILERFSAQQFPDLHSELNLSSLELGDSALYFCASSPTSGRRYNEQFFGPGTRLTVL.

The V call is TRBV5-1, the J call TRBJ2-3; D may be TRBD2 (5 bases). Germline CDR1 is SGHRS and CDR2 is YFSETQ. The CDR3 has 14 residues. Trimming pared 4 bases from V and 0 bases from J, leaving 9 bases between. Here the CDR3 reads CASSHGMSTDTQYF. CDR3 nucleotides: TGCGCCAGCAGCCACGGGATGAGCACAGATACGCAGTATTTT.

CDR3 coding DNA: TGTGCCAGCAGCCAAGAGAGGCAGAACAATGAGCAGTTCTTC. It specifies CASSQERQNNEQFF. The chain is built from TRBV4-2 and TRBJ2-1, with D uncertain. The CDR3 covers 14 residues. Deletions cut 0 bases from V and 5 bases from J, with 8 bases between. From germline, CDR1 is LGHNA and CDR2 YNFKEQ.

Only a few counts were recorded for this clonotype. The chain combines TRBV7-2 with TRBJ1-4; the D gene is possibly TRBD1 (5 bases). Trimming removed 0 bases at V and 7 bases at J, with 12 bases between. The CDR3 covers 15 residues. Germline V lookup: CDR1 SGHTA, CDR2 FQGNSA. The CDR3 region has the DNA TGTGCCAGCAGCTTAGCAGTCAGGGAGGGTGAAAAACTGTTTTTT. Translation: CASSLAVREGEKLFF.

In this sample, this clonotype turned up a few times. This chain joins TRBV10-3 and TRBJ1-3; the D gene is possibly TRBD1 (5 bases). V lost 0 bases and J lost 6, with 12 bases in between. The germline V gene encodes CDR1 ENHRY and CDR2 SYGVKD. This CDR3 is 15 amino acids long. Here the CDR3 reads CAISESRRVANTIYF. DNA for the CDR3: TGTGCCATCAGTGAGTCACGCAGGGTAGCAAACACCATATATTTT.

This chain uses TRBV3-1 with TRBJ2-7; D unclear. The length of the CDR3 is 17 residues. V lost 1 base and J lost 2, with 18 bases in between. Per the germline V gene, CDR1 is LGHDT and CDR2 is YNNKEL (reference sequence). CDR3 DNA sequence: TGTGCCAGCAGCCAAGTCGGATATGGGATGTTCACCTACGAGCAGTACTTC. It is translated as CASSQVGYGMFTYEQYF.

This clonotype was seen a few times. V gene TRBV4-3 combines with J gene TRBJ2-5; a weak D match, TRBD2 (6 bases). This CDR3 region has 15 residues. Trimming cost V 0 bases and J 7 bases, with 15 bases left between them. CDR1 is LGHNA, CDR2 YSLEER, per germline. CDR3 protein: CASSQEIAGYGTQYF. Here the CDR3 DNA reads TGCGCCAGCAGCCAAGAGATTGCGGGATATGGGACCCAGTACTTC.

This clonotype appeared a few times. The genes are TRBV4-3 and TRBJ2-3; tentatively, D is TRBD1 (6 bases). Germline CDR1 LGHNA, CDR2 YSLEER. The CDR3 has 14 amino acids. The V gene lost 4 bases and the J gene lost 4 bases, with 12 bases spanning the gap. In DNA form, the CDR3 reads TGCGCCAGCAGCCCAGGGGCCGGATCAGATACGCAGTATTTT. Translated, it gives CASSPGAGSDTQYF.

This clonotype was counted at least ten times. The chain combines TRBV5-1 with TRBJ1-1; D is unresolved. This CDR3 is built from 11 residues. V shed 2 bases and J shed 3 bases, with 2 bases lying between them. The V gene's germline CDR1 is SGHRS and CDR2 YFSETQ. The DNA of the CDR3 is TGCGCCAGCAGCTTACACACTGAAGCTTTCTTT. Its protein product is CASSLHTEAFF.

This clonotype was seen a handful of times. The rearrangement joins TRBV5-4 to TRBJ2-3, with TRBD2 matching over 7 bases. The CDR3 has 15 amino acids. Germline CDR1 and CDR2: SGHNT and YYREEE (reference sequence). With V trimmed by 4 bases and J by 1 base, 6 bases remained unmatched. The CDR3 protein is CASSMGGRGTDTQYF. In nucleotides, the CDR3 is TGTGCCAGCAGCATGGGAGGGAGGGGCACAGATACGCAGTATTTT.